This TCR beta chain was captured in a study of OX40 agonist ivuxolimab in advanced cancers. About the study: Under the entry rules, prior anti-PD-1, anti-PD-L1 or anti-CTLA-4 therapy was allowed, and about 40% had some.

This table comes from immunoSEQ multiplex PCR, and its TCRdb copy is limited to in-frame clones, with some not included. The sample lists about 76,000 clones; about 88% were seen once. This CDR3 is 15 amino acids long. Trimming pared 0 bases from V and 1 base from J, leaving 8 bases between. The germline CDR1 and CDR2 sequences are LGHNT and FRNRAP. Sequenced material: CD4+ or CD8+ T cells sorted from blood, taken in a trial of the OX40 agonist ivuxolimab. This receptor was identified in an adult with an advanced solid tumor such as melanoma, head and neck, liver or kidney cancer. The chain recombines TRBV12-5 with TRBJ2-3, with unresolved D. DNA of the CDR3: TGTGCTAGTGGTTTGGTACGCCTCGGCACAGATACGCAGTATTTT. Protein: CASGLVRLGTDTQYF.